The clone carrying this T cell receptor (beta chain) came up many times. Its target is unknown. Germline V gene sequence: CDR1 SQVTM, CDR2 ANQGSEA. The CDR3 runs to 11 residues. Trimming removed 8 bases at V and 7 bases at J, with 12 bases between. This entry comes from a study of breast tumors, draining lymph nodes, adjacent tissues. General study results and limits: Data fit most tumor T cells coming from lymph node, expanding in tumor.

MiXCR, run by TCRdb on the multiplex PCR reads, gives a single entry per CDR3 protein. Of approximately 130,000 distinct CDR3 sequences detected, 20% to 25% appear once; the ten largest clones hold 2% to 2.5%. The lymph nodes were axillary draining lymph nodes from breast cancer patients. The sequence was collected from a female donor with breast cancer. Some clones in this sample may be carry-over from other donors' samples. Sequencing was performed on axillary lymph node tissue. This rearrangement joins TRBV29-1 to TRBJ2-1; TRBD2 is a possible D gene (5 bases). The CDR3 DNA reads TGCAGCACTAGGCTTAGGAATGAGCAGTTCTTC. It codes for CSTRLRNEQFF.